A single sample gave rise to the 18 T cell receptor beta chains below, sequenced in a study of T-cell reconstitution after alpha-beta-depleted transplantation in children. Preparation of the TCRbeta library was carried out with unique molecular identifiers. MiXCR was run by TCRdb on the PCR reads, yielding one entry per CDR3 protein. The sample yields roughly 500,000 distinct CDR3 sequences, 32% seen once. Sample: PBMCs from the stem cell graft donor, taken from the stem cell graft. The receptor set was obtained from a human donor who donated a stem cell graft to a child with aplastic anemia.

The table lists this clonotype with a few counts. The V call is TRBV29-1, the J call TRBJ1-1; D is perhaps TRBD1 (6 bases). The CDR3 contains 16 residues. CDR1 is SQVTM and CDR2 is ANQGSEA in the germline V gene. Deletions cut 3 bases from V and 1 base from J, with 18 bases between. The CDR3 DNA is TGCAGCGTTGATAAGGGGGGGTCCGGATGGAACACTGAAGCTTTCTTT. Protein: CSVDKGGSGWNTEAFF.

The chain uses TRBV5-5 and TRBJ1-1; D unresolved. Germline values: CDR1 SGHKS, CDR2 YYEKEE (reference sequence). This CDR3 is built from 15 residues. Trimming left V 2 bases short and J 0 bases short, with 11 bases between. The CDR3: CASSFPGSMNTEAFF. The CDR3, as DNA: TGTGCCAGCAGCTTCCCCGGCAGCATGAACACTGAAGCTTTCTTT.

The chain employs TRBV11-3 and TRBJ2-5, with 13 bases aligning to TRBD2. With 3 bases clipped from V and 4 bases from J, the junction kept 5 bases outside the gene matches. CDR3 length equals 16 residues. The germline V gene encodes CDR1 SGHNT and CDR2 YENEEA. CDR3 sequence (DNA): TGTGCCAGCAGCTTCGGACTAGCGGGAGCGCGAGAGACCCAGTACTTC. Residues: CASSFGLAGARETQYF.

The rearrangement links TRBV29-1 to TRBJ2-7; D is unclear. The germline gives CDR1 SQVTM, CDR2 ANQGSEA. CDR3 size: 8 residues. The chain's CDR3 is CSVPRHRV. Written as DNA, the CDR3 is TGCAGCGTGCCACGCCACCGGGTC.

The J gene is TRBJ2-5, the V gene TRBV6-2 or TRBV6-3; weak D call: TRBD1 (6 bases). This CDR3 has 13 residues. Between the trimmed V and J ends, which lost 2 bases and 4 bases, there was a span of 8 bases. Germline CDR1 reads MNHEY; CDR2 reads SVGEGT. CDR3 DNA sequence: TGTGCCAGCAGTTACCAGGGGATAGAGACCCAGTACTTC. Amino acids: CASSYQGIETQYF.

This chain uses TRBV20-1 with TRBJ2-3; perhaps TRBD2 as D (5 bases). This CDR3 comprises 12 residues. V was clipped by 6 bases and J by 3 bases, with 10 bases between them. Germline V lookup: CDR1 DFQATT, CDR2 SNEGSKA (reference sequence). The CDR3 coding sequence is TGCAGTGCGGTGACTAAAACAGATACGCAGTATTTT. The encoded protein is CSAVTKTDTQYF.

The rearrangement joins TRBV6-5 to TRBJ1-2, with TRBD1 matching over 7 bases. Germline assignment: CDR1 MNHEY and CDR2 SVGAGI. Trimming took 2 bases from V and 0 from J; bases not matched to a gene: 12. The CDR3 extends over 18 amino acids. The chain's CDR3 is CASSYPGGDGLSNYGYTF. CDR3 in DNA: TGTGCCAGCAGTTACCCAGGGGGTGACGGACTTTCTAACTATGGCTACACCTTC.

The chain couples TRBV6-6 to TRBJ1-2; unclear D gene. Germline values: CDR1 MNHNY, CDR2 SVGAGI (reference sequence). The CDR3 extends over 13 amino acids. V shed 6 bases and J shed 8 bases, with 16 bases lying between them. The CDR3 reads CASSRDNMSGYTF. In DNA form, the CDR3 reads TGTGCCAGCAGCCGCGACAATATGAGCGGCTACACCTTC.

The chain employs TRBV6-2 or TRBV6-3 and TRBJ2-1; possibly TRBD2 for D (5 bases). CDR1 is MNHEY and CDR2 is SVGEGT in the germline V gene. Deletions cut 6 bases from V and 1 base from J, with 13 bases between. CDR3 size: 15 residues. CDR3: CASSRLAYSYNEQFF. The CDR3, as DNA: TGTGCCAGCAGCAGGCTAGCCTATTCCTACAATGAGCAGTTCTTC.

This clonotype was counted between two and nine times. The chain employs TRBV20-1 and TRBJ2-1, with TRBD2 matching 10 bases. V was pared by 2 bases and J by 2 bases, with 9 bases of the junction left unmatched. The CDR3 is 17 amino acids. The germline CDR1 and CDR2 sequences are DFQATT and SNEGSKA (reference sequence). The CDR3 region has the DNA TGCAGTGCTAGATTGCTAGCGGGAGTTGGAACCTACAATGAGCAGTTCTTC. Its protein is CSARLLAGVGTYNEQFF.

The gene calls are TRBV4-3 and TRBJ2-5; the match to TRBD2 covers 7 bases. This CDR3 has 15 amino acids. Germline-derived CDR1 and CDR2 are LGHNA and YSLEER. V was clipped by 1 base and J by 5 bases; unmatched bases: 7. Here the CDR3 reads CASSQGVVGGETQYF. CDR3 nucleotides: TGCGCCAGCAGCCAAGGTGTTGTGGGAGGGGAGACCCAGTACTTC.

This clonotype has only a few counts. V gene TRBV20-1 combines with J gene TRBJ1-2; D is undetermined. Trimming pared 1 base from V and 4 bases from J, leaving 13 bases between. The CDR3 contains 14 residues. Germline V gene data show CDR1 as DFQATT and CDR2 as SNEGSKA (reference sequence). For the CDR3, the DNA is TGCAGTGCTAGAGGCCCGGAGGACGTCTATGGCTACACCTTC. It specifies CSARGPEDVYGYTF.

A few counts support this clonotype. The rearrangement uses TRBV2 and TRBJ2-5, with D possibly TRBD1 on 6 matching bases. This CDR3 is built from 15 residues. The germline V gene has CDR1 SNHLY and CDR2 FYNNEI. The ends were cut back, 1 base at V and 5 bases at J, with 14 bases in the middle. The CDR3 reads CASSEGQGSAETQYF. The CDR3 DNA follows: TGTGCCAGCAGTGAAGGGCAGGGGTCTGCTGAGACCCAGTACTTC. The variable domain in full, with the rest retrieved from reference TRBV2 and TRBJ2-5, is EPEVTQTPSHQVTQMGQEVILRCVPISNHLYFYWYRQILGQKVEFLVSFYNNEISEKSEIFDDQFSVERPDGSNFTLKIRSTKLEDSAMYFCASSEGQGSAETQYFGPGTRLLVL.

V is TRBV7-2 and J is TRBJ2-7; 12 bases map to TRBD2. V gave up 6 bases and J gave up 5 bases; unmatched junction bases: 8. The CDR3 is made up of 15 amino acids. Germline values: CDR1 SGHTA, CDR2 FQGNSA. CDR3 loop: CASSLTTSGSHEQYF. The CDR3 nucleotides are TGTGCCAGCAGTCTTACGACTAGCGGGAGTCACGAGCAGTACTTC. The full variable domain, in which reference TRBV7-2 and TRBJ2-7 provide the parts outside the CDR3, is GAGVSQSPSNKVTEKGKDVELRCDPISGHTALYWYRQSLGQGLEFLIYFQGNSAPDKSGLPSDRFSAERTGGSVSTLTIQRTQQEDSAVYLCASSLTTSGSHEQYFGPGTRLTVT.

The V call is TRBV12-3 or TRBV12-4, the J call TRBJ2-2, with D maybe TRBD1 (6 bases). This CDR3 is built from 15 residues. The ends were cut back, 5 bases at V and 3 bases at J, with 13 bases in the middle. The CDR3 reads CASSPRGPDTGELFF. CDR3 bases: TGTGCCAGCAGTCCCAGGGGCCCCGACACCGGGGAGCTGTTTTTT.

The CDR3 bases are TGTGCCAGCAGTTACTCTAAGTTGGGCAGTACCTACGAGCAGTACTTC. Translation: CASSYSKLGSTYEQYF. The genes are TRBV6-2 or TRBV6-3 and TRBJ2-7; D remains unclear. The germline V gene has CDR1 MNHEY and CDR2 SVGEGT. The CDR3 runs 16 residues. Deletions cut 0 bases from V and 2 bases from J, with 14 bases between.

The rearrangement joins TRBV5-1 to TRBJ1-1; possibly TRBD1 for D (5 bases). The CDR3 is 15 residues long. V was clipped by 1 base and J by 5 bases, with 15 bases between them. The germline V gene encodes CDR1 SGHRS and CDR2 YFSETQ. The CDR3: CASSLTWGGGTEAFF. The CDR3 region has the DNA TGCGCCAGCAGCTTGACGTGGGGGGGTGGAACTGAAGCTTTCTTT.

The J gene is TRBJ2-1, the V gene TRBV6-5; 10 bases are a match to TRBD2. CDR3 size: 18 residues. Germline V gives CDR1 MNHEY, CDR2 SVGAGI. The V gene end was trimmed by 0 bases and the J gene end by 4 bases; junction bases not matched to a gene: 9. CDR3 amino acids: CASSYSIPSGRLYNEQFF. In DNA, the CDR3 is TGTGCCAGCAGTTACTCGATACCTAGCGGGAGACTTTACAATGAGCAGTTCTTC.